The 30 T cell receptor beta chains below were found in one sample sequenced in a study of T-cell reconstitution after alpha-beta-depleted transplantation in children. Preparation of the TCRbeta library involved a method that used unique molecular identifiers. One entry per CDR3 protein, called by TCRdb with MiXCR from the PCR reads. The sample holds about 870,000 distinct CDR3 sequences, less than 20% seen once. Sequenced material: PBMCs, mostly from graft donor cells, taken 360 days after TCRalphabeta/CD19-depleted stem cell transplant. The receptors stem from a male patient between 5 and 17 years old who had a stem cell transplant for acute lymphoblastic leukemia, so the T cells may come from the graft donor.

This clonotype was observed a few times. The chain couples TRBV4-1 to TRBJ2-1, with 7 bases matching TRBD2. CDR1 and CDR2 (germline): MGHRA, YSYEKL. The CDR3 loop spans 16 amino acids. The V and J ends lost 0 bases and 6 bases, in that order; junction bases with no gene match: 8. CDR3 loop: CASSQEWEGQANEQFF. CDR3 bases: TGCGCCAGCAGCCAAGAATGGGAGGGCCAGGCCAATGAGCAGTTCTTC.

In this sample, this clonotype turned up many times. The chain combines TRBV7-8 with TRBJ2-1; TRBD2 aligns across 8 bases. CDR1 and CDR2 (germline): SGHVS, FQNEAQ. This CDR3 has 14 residues. V shed 7 bases, J shed 4 bases, and the junction held 6 bases outside the gene matches. CDR3 nucleotides: TGTGCCAGCAAAGGGGTAGCGGGATACAATGAGCAGTTCTTC. Residues: CASKGVAGYNEQFF.

This clonotype has just a few counts. V is TRBV4-1 and J is TRBJ2-7; possible D gene TRBD2, 7 bases. Germline V lookup: CDR1 MGHRA, CDR2 YSYEKL. Trimming took off 3 bases at V and 3 bases at J, with 18 bases between the two ends. The CDR3 is 16 residues long. CDR3: CASSHPGARTSYEQYF. The CDR3 DNA sequence: TGCGCCAGCAGCCACCCAGGGGCAAGGACTAGCTACGAGCAGTACTTC.

The chain's CDR3 is CASSQGVSSNQPQHF. In DNA, the CDR3 is TGTGCCAGCTCACAAGGAGTTTCTAGCAATCAGCCCCAGCATTTT. This sequence joins TRBV18 and TRBJ1-5, with D uncertain. CDR1 and CDR2 (germline): KGHSH, LQKENI. The length of the CDR3 is 15 residues. The V gene lost 4 bases and the J gene lost 0 bases, with 10 bases spanning the gap.

With respect to this clonotype: This clone may be a read error of a much larger clone one base away. The chain links TRBV12-3 or TRBV12-4 to TRBJ2-7; D remains ambiguous. CDR3 length: 12 residues. Trimming took off 4 bases at V and 1 base at J, with 5 bases between the two ends. CDR3 in amino acids: CASSWASYEQYF. The CDR3 nucleotides are TGTGCCAGCAGTTGGGCTTCCTACGAGCAGTACTTC.

This clonotype showed up just a few times. The V gene is TRBV4-1, the J gene TRBJ2-3; tentative D call: TRBD2 (6 bases). V shed 2 bases and J shed 1 base, with 16 bases lying between them. This CDR3 has 17 amino acids. The germline V gene has CDR1 MGHRA and CDR2 YSYEKL. CDR3 sequence (DNA): TGCGCCAGCAGCCAATTAGGGCCTTGGGGGGGCACAGATACGCAGTATTTT. Amino acid sequence: CASSQLGPWGGTDTQYF.

This clonotype was seen many times. This chain links TRBV5-1 with TRBJ1-4, with 10 bases aligning to TRBD1. The length of the CDR3 is 13 residues. V lost 5 bases to trimming and J lost 6 bases; unmatched junction nucleotides: 1. Looked up from germline, CDR1 is SGHRS and CDR2 is YFSETQ. The CDR3 coding sequence is TGCGCCAGCAGGGGACAGGGGTATGAAAAACTGTTTTTT. This encodes CASRGQGYEKLFF.

This clonotype was recorded once. V gene TRBV15 combines with J gene TRBJ1-2, with TRBD1 as a possible D gene (6 bases). V lost 5 bases and J lost 0, with 16 bases in between. The CDR3 extends over 16 amino acids. Germline loops: CDR1 LNHNV, CDR2 YYDKDF (reference sequence). The DNA for the CDR3 is TGTGCCACCAGCGGGGGTTACAGGGCCTCTAACTATGGCTACACCTTC. Its translation is CATSGGYRASNYGYTF.

Details on this clonotype: Here the CDR3 omits its conserved ending phenylalanine or tryptophan, so a read error is the likely source. The chain joins TRBV5-1 to TRBJ2-7, with TRBD2 matching over 7 bases. The V gene's germline CDR1 is SGHRS and CDR2 YFSETQ. CDR3 length: 14 residues. Unmatched junction bases numbered 5, after V lost 4 bases and J lost 1 base. CDR3 bases: TGCGCCAGCAGCAGGCTGCGGGGGTCCTACGAGCAGTACCTC. Translation: CASSRLRGSYEQYL.

There are many counts of this clonotype. The chain links TRBV7-9 to TRBJ1-4, with D perhaps TRBD1 (5 bases). Germline V gene lookup returns CDR1 SEHNR and CDR2 FQNEAQ (reference sequence). V shed 5 bases and J shed 5 bases, with 18 bases lying between them. The CDR3 loop spans 16 amino acids. DNA of the CDR3: TGTGCCAGCAGCACTCAACGACAGATTTCAAATGAAAAACTGTTTTTT. Amino acid sequence: CASSTQRQISNEKLFF.

This clonotype has only a few counts. The chain links TRBV11-2 to TRBJ1-3, with a weak D call TRBD1 (6 bases). The CDR3 consists of 17 residues. The V end lost 5 bases, the J end lost 2 bases, and 19 bases lay between the germline ends. Germline lookup yields CDR1 SGHAT and CDR2 FQNNGV. CDR3 sequence (DNA): TGTGCCAGCAGCCCTAGGGTAACAGGGAAGACTGGAAACACCATATATTTT. The encoded protein is CASSPRVTGKTGNTIYF.

Many counts were recorded for this clonotype. The chain has TRBV29-1 and TRBJ2-1; no clear D gene. The V end was cut by 5 bases, the J end by 1 base, with 12 bases between. Germline V CDR1 and CDR2: SQVTM, ANQGSEA. The CDR3 is 14 residues long. The chain's CDR3 is CSVQLQISYNEQFF. The CDR3 coding sequence is TGCAGCGTTCAGCTCCAGATTTCCTACAATGAGCAGTTCTTC.

The chain recombines TRBV28 with TRBJ2-2; D unclear. Trimming removed 2 bases from V and 4 bases from J, with 11 bases in between. Per germline, CDR1 MDHEN and CDR2 SYDVKM. There are 15 residues in the CDR3. CDR3 coding DNA: TGTGCCAGCAGTTTAAGCCCTCGAGGCACCGGGGAGCTGTTTTTT. It specifies CASSLSPRGTGELFF.

V and J are TRBV5-6 and TRBJ2-7; TRBD1 might be the D (7 bases). The CDR3 loop spans 15 amino acids. From germline, CDR1 is SGHDT and CDR2 YYEEEE. With 5 bases removed from V and 7 bases from J, the gap between germline ends came to 22 bases. The CDR3 is CASRPPQGTRGEQYF. In DNA form, the CDR3 reads TGTGCCAGCAGACCCCCACAGGGGACTCGAGGGGAGCAGTACTTC.

A few counts support this clonotype. The chain links TRBV12-5 to TRBJ1-1, with TRBD1 as a possible D gene (6 bases). Germline-derived CDR1 and CDR2 are LGHNT and FRNRAP. CDR3 size: 16 residues. The V gene lost 0 bases and the J gene lost 5 bases, with 16 bases spanning the gap. The CDR3 here is CASGLVRPGARTEAFF. In nucleotides, the CDR3 is TGTGCTAGTGGTTTGGTACGCCCAGGGGCGAGGACTGAAGCTTTCTTT.

This clonotype was found many times. The CDR3 sequence is CASSLVSSQGEQFF. Written as DNA, the CDR3 is TGTGCCAGCAGCTTAGTATCGAGTCAGGGGGAGCAGTTCTTC. The V and J genes are TRBV7-2 and TRBJ2-1; D is perhaps TRBD1 (6 bases). V was clipped by 1 base and J by 10 bases, with 14 bases between them. The CDR3 totals 14 residues. Germline V gene lookup returns CDR1 SGHTA and CDR2 FQGNSA.

This clonotype was observed a few times. The CDR3 DNA follows: TGTGCCAGCAGCTCCTCCGGTGCGCACACCGGGGAGCTGTTTTTT. Translating gives CASSSSGAHTGELFF. V usage is TRBV7-7 and J usage is TRBJ2-2, with D unclear. The CDR3 loop spans 15 amino acids. Trimming took 4 bases from V and 3 from J, leaving 12 bases between them. Germline CDR1 SSHAT, CDR2 FNYEAQ (reference sequence). The full variable domain, its missing parts supplied by reference TRBV7-7 and TRBJ2-2, is GAGVSQSPRYKVTKRGQDVTLRCDPISSHATLYWYQQALGQGPEFLTYFNYEAQPDKSGLPSDRFSAERPEGSISTLTIQRTEQRDSAMYRCASSSSGAHTGELFFGEGSRLTVL.

This clonotype has only a few counts. J is TRBJ1-1 and V is TRBV12-3 or TRBV12-4; unclear D gene. There are 11 residues in the CDR3. Trimming shortened V by 3 bases and J by 6 bases, and 5 bases separated the two germline ends. CDR3 region: CASSFLAEAFF. CDR3 sequence (DNA): TGTGCCAGCAGTTTCCTCGCTGAAGCTTTCTTT.

This clonotype appeared many times. This chain connects TRBV12-3 or TRBV12-4 to TRBJ2-7; the match to TRBD1 covers 8 bases. The CDR3 spans 14 residues. V shed 5 bases, J shed 2 bases, and the junction held 5 bases outside the gene matches. Here the CDR3 reads CASSPGGVPYEQYF. The CDR3 region has the DNA TGTGCCAGCAGTCCAGGGGGCGTCCCCTACGAGCAGTACTTC.

This clonotype was counted only a few times. The CDR3 reads CASNPSGTAFYEQYF. The CDR3 DNA reads TGTGCCAGCAATCCCTCCGGGACTGCCTTCTACGAGCAGTACTTC. The chain combines TRBV25-1 with TRBJ2-7, with a weak D call TRBD2 (6 bases). V was cut by 7 bases and J by 3 bases, with 19 bases left in between. Germline V gives CDR1 MGHDK, CDR2 SYGVNS. This CDR3 is built from 15 residues.

The V and J genes are TRBV4-1 and TRBJ1-1, with D unresolved. Deletions cut 1 base from V and 3 bases from J, with 12 bases between. There are 15 residues in the CDR3. Germline V CDR1 and CDR2: MGHRA, YSYEKL. CDR3 bases: TGCGCCAGCAGCCAAGGTATGGCACCTCACACTGAAGCTTTCTTT. Protein: CASSQGMAPHTEAFF.

This clonotype was seen at least ten times. The chain links TRBV10-3 to TRBJ2-6; D uncertain. The CDR3 is 14 residues long. From germline, CDR1 is ENHRY and CDR2 SYGVKD. Between the trimmed V and J ends, which lost 5 bases and 1 base, there was a span of 6 bases. The CDR3 DNA follows: TGTGCCATCAGTTCCCCTTCTGGGGCCAACGTCCTGACTTTC. Its protein is CAISSPSGANVLTF.

This clonotype was picked up a small number of times. The V gene is TRBV5-1, the J gene TRBJ1-4, with D unresolved. Germline-derived CDR1 and CDR2 are SGHRS and YFSETQ. Trimming took off 2 bases at V and 7 bases at J, with 12 bases between the two ends. This CDR3 is built from 14 residues. The CDR3, as DNA: TGCGCCAGCAGCTTTCATAAGCCCGGTGAAAAACTGTTTTTT. Protein product: CASSFHKPGEKLFF.

This clonotype was counted a few times. V gene TRBV4-1 combines with J gene TRBJ1-5, with 7 bases identical to TRBD1. Germline values: CDR1 MGHRA, CDR2 YSYEKL. The CDR3 extends over 16 amino acids. The trim removed 0 bases at V and 1 base at J, leaving 3 bases unmatched. The CDR3 region has the DNA TGCGCCAGCAGCCAAGAATGGGGACAGAGCAATCAGCCCCAGCATTTT. Translating gives CASSQEWGQSNQPQHF.

In this sample, this clonotype turned up many times. The chain couples TRBV5-1 to TRBJ2-1; 7 bases are a match to TRBD1. Trimming removed 2 bases from V and 6 bases from J; junction bases left unmatched: 2. Germline-derived CDR1 and CDR2 are SGHRS and YFSETQ. The CDR3 has 13 amino acids. CDR3 protein: CASSFGQVNEQFF. The CDR3 nucleotides are TGCGCCAGCAGCTTTGGACAGGTCAATGAGCAGTTCTTC.

This clonotype occurred a few times. V and J are TRBV20-1 and TRBJ2-7; TRBD1 matches at 10 bases. V was clipped by 5 bases and J by 4 bases; unmatched bases: 11. This CDR3 is built from 15 residues. Germline CDR1 DFQATT, CDR2 SNEGSKA (reference sequence). CDR3 sequence (DNA): TGCAGTGCTGGACAACCCGGGACAGGGGATTACGAGCAGTACTTC. Translated, it gives CSAGQPGTGDYEQYF.

This clonotype was seen a few times. The J gene is TRBJ2-2, the V gene TRBV2; D not certain. Trimming took off 4 bases at V and 6 bases at J, with 9 bases between the two ends. Germline CDR1 is SNHLY and CDR2 is FYNNEI. This CDR3 is built from 13 residues. The CDR3 here is CASSGSLAGELFF. CDR3 bases: TGTGCCAGCAGTGGTAGCCTGGCCGGGGAGCTGTTTTTT.

Details on this clonotype: This clone may be a read error of a much larger clone one base away. J is TRBJ2-5 and V is TRBV4-1; no firm D call. Germline V gene data show CDR1 as MGHRA and CDR2 as YSYEKL. The CDR3 runs to 15 residues. Trimming removed 1 base from V and 1 base from J, with 10 bases in between. CDR3 nucleotides: TGCGCCAGCAGCCAAGTACAGCCGAGCCAAGAGACCCAGTACTTC. Residues: CASSQVQPSQETQYF.

Here the CDR3 DNA reads TGTGCCAGCAGTCGGTCGAGGACAGATACGCAGTATTTT. It specifies CASSRSRTDTQYF. The chain recombines TRBV12-3 or TRBV12-4 with TRBJ2-3, with D uncertain. The CDR3 length is 13 residues. V gave up 5 bases and J gave up 3 bases, with 9 bases separating them.

The rearrangement uses TRBV30 and TRBJ2-3, with D uncertain. The CDR3 sequence is 13 residues long. V lost 1 base and J lost 2, with 7 bases in between. Looked up from germline, CDR1 is GTSNPN and CDR2 is SVGIG (reference sequence). This CDR3 is CAWSEGSTDTQYF. As DNA, the CDR3 is TGTGCCTGGAGTGAGGGATCCACAGATACGCAGTATTTT.